This T cell receptor (beta chain) was sequenced in a study of identical twins. This clonotype was observed many times. The antigen is undetermined. Study-level findings and limits: Memory repertoires showed no such pattern, whereas abundant cord blood beta clonotypes carried fewer insertions. Not following the same donors, the study drew its conclusions from cross-sectional statistical analysis.

A universal primer site arose from template switching, and cDNA bore unique molecular identifiers. TCRdb re-called the 5' RACE reads with MiXCR, one entry per CDR3 protein. This repertoire shows around 480,000 distinct CDR3 sequences, roughly an eighth found once; its top ten account for about 0.97%. Germline CDR1 KGHDR, CDR2 SFDVKD. V shed 3 bases, J shed 5 bases, and the junction held 9 bases outside the gene matches. This CDR3 is 16 amino acids long. This same sample was also taken into another study, of yellow fever vaccine responses in identical twins. That investigation notes: In identical twins, vaccine T cell responses appeared partly shared and partly individual.

The chain uses TRBV24-1 and TRBJ2-3, with 8 bases matching TRBD1. The sequence was obtained from a woman aged 18 to 35 in good health. Sequenced input: CD4+ T cells sorted from blood. CDR3: CATSDTGQGGRDTQYF. Written as DNA, the CDR3 is TGTGCCACCAGTGATACCGGACAGGGCGGCCGAGATACGCAGTATTTT.